These T cell receptor beta chains were read from a single sample in a study of metastatic and nonmetastatic thyroid tumors. TCRdb re-called the PCR reads through MiXCR. The sample records about 19,000 clones, around 16% being singletons. Source material: blood. The origin of the receptors is a male donor with papillary thyroid cancer or a benign thyroid nodule (not recorded which). Some clones in this sample may be carry-over from other donors' samples. Both conserved end residues are part of each CDR3. A D gene is named only where the DNA matches it firmly. Clone size is stated in some rows and not others, as once, few, many or a class when expanded.

v_call	j_call	d_call	clone_size	cdr3_nt	cdr3_aa
TRBV28	TRBJ1-5	-	few	TGTGCCAGCAGCTTGCAGGGCGGAGAACAGCCCCAGCATTTT	CASSLQGGEQPQHF
TRBV19	TRBJ2-3	-	many	TGTGCCAGTAGTATAGATCCCGGGGCCTTCGGGACAGATACGCAGTATTTT	CASSIDPGAFGTDTQYF
TRBV13	TRBJ2-3	-	many	TGTGCCAGCAGCTTAGACAGAAGACTCACAGATATGCAGTATTTT	CASSLDRRLTDMQYF
TRBV4-1	TRBJ2-5	-	many	TGCGCCAGCAGCCAAACGGACCCCCAAGAGACCCAGTACTTC	CASSQTDPQETQYF
TRBV7-2	TRBJ2-7	TRBD2	-	TGTGCCAGCAGCTTAGCCCAAAACCCGGCGACTAGCGGGTTCTACGAGCAGTACTTC	CASSLAQNPATSGFYEQYF
TRBV27	TRBJ1-6	TRBD1	many	TGTGCCAGCAGTTTATCTCGGACAGGAGTAAATAATAATTCACCCCTCCACTTT	CASSLSRTGVNNNSPLHF
TRBV2	TRBJ2-1	-	many	TGTGCCAGCGAAACTTACAATGAGCAGTTCTTC	CASETYNEQFF
TRBV6-1	TRBJ1-1	-	medium-sized	TGTGCCAGCAGTGAAGCCGCCTACTTGAGTCACACTGAAGCTTTCTTT	CASSEAAYLSHTEAFF
TRBV27	TRBJ2-1	-	many	TGTGCCAGCACCAGGGGTGGCTCCTACAATGAGCAGTTCTTC	CASTRGGSYNEQFF
TRBV5-4	TRBJ2-1	-	many	TGTGCCAGCAGCTTGGGTTCAGGATACTCCTACAATGAGCAGTTCTTC	CASSLGSGYSYNEQFF
TRBV4-3	TRBJ2-1	TRBD2	many	TGCGCCAGCAGCCAACTTGGGGCGGGAGGGAGCAATGAGCAGTTCTTC	CASSQLGAGGSNEQFF
TRBV25-1	TRBJ2-1	TRBD1	many	TGTGCCAGCAGGCAGGGGGCTAATGAGCAGTTCTTC	CASRQGANEQFF
TRBV5-8	TRBJ1-5	TRBD1	many	TGTGCCAGCAGCTTTAGGGGGCTCAGCAATCAGCCCCAGCATTTT	CASSFRGLSNQPQHF
TRBV6-2/TRBV6-3	TRBJ2-7	-	-	TGTGCCAGTTGGTTTACGTACGGGCCCTACGAGCAGTACTTC	CASWFTYGPYEQYF
TRBV20-1	TRBJ2-5	TRBD2	many	TGCAGTGCTAGAGATTATGGGAGGGCTGGGGAGACCCAGTACTTC	CSARDYGRAGETQYF
TRBV6-1	TRBJ1-2	TRBD1	many	TGTGCCAGCAAACCAACAGGGGGCCATGGCTACACCTTC	CASKPTGGHGYTF
TRBV20-1	TRBJ2-1	TRBD2	many	TGCAGTGCTAGAGTTAGCGGGAGTCGGTCCTACAATGAGCAGTTCTTC	CSARVSGSRSYNEQFF
TRBV6-1	TRBJ1-1	-	many	TGTGCCAGCAGTGAAAAGGGTGGCACTGAAGCTTTCTTT	CASSEKGGTEAFF
TRBV3-1	TRBJ2-6	-	many	TGTGCCAGCACCTCACAGGGTAATGGGGCCAACGTCCTGACTTTC	CASTSQGNGANVLTF
TRBV27	TRBJ1-2	TRBD1	few	TGTGCCAGCAGTTTTTGGACAGGGGTTGGCTACACCTTC	CASSFWTGVGYTF
TRBV4-2	TRBJ2-7	TRBD1	medium-sized	TGTGCCAGCAGCCAAGGGACAGGGGGCTCCTACGAGCAGTACTTC	CASSQGTGGSYEQYF
TRBV18	TRBJ2-1	TRBD2	-	TGTGCCAGCTCACACCGAGCGGGAGACAATGAGCAGTTCTTC	CASSHRAGDNEQFF
TRBV6-1	TRBJ2-3	TRBD2	few	TGTGCCAGCGCGTGGACTACATTGGGGGGAGGGTACTTT	CASAWTTLGGGYF
TRBV28	TRBJ1-1	TRBD1	many	TGTGCCAGCAGTTTAGTTAGGGGGCTTACGACTGAAGCTTTCTTT	CASSLVRGLTTEAFF
TRBV20-1	TRBJ1-2	TRBD1	many	TGCAGTGCTCCCGGGACGGGGACAGTACGGAGCAACTATGGCTACACCTTC	CSAPGTGTVRSNYGYTF
TRBV29-1	TRBJ2-1	-	many	TGCAGCGTTGATGGGGGTGAGGGATACAATGAGCAGTTCTTC	CSVDGGEGYNEQFF
TRBV19	TRBJ2-5	-	many	TGTGCCAGTAGTGACCGGGACGGTGAAAGGGAGACCCAGTACTTC	CASSDRDGERETQYF
TRBV27	TRBJ2-5	-	many	TGTGCCAGCAGTTTTCACGGAGCACAAGAGACCCAGTACTTC	CASSFHGAQETQYF
TRBV13	TRBJ2-7	-	many	TGTGCCAGCAGCTCCCACACAGGGCCCCGATACGAGCAGTACTTC	CASSSHTGPRYEQYF
TRBV28	TRBJ2-7	TRBD1	many	TGTGCCAGCAAAAGGGGAAGACAGGGGGCTTATGAGCAGTACTTC	CASKRGRQGAYEQYF
TRBV24-1	TRBJ2-7	-	many	TGTGCTACCAGTGATCCTCTTAGAGGGATCTACGAGCAGTACTTC	CATSDPLRGIYEQYF
TRBV12-3/TRBV12-4	TRBJ2-1	-	many	TGTGCCAGCAGTTTTGGGGACTCAGCGAGCTCCTACAATGAGCAGTTCTTC	CASSFGDSASSYNEQFF
TRBV20-1	TRBJ2-3	TRBD2	many	TGCAGTGTAAGAACCGGGAGGGATAACACAGATACGCAGTATTTT	CSVRTGRDNTDTQYF
TRBV2	TRBJ2-7	-	many	TGTGCCAGCAGTCTACCGTGGCAGCGCTACGAGCAGTACTTC	CASSLPWQRYEQYF
TRBV19	TRBJ2-1	TRBD2	many	TGTGCCAGTAGCCAAGGACTAGCGGGAGTTCGTAATGAGCAGTTCTTC	CASSQGLAGVRNEQFF
TRBV5-1	TRBJ2-6	TRBD2	many	TGCGCCAGCAGCTTGGAGGCGGGAGGGCCGCCTGGGGCCAACGTCCTGACTTTC	CASSLEAGGPPGANVLTF
TRBV14	TRBJ2-3	-	few	TGTGCCAGCAGCCAGGCCTCGGGTACGCAGTATTTT	CASSQASGTQYF
TRBV9	TRBJ2-7	TRBD2	medium-sized	TGTGCCAGCAGCGGAGCACCGGGACTAGCGGGAGGGCCCAGATCCTACGAGCAGTACTTC	CASSGAPGLAGGPRSYEQYF
TRBV7-3	TRBJ2-4	-	-	TGTGCCAGCAGCTCCAACAATCTGAGGTGCAAAAACATTCAGTACTTC	CASSSNNLRCKNIQYF
TRBV18	TRBJ1-2	-	many	TGTGCCAGCTCAGGGACACCCGGGAATTATGGCTACACCTTC	CASSGTPGNYGYTF
TRBV6-6	TRBJ2-1	TRBD2	-	TGTGCCAGCAGTGCTAGCGGGAAGTCCCGCGCGTCCTACAATGAGCAGTTCTTC	CASSASGKSRASYNEQFF
TRBV6-2/TRBV6-3	TRBJ1-1	TRBD1	many	TGTGCCAGCAGCCCACAGGGGGCGTACGAAGCTTTCTTT	CASSPQGAYEAFF
TRBV30	TRBJ2-7	TRBD1	-	TGTGCCTCGACCGGAAGAAGGGGGCGGCTAGGGCAGTACTTC	CASTGRRGRLGQYF
TRBV9	TRBJ2-5	TRBD1	many	TGTGCCAGCAGCCCCGACAGGGGGGAGACCCAGTACTTC	CASSPDRGETQYF
TRBV4-1	TRBJ2-1	-	medium-sized	TGCGCCAGCAGCCTCCCCGGTAACAATGCGCAGTTCTTC	CASSLPGNNAQFF
TRBV28	TRBJ2-7	-	many	TGTGCCAGCAGTCCCATCCGGGACCCCCCCTGGGAGCAGTACTTC	CASSPIRDPPWEQYF
TRBV6-1	TRBJ1-2	-	many	TGTGCCAGCAGGGACTTGCGGCTAGGCTACACCTTC	CASRDLRLGYTF
TRBV6-6	TRBJ2-4	-	many	TGTGCCAGCAGTTACGATGGGGTCGGTCGGGGACCCAAAAACATTCAGTACTTC	CASSYDGVGRGPKNIQYF
TRBV7-9	TRBJ1-4	-	many	TGTGCCAGCAGCTTAGTTGGCGGCAATGAAAAACTGTTTTTT	CASSLVGGNEKLFF
TRBV28	TRBJ2-3	TRBD1	many	TGTGCCAGCACCTCGCAGGGGGCTCCTAGCACAGATACGCAGTATTTT	CASTSQGAPSTDTQYF
TRBV4-3	TRBJ2-3	TRBD2	many	TGCGCCAGCAGCCAAGGCCAGGAAGCGGGAGGGCCGGATACGCAGTATTTT	CASSQGQEAGGPDTQYF
TRBV4-3	TRBJ2-7	-	-	TGCGCCAGCAGCCAAGCTCGTGTGGGGGACACCCTCCCCTACGAGCAGTACTTC	CASSQARVGDTLPYEQYF
TRBV11-1	TRBJ2-2	-	medium-sized	TGTGCCAGCAGCTTAGCGACTAGTAAGGCCGGGGAGCTGTTTTTT	CASSLATSKAGELFF
TRBV29-1	TRBJ1-1	-	many	TGCAGCGTTGTGGAACAGGCTGGGACTGAAGCTTTCTTT	CSVVEQAGTEAFF
TRBV18	TRBJ1-5	-	many	TGCGCCAGCTCACCTTCAGGGGCAAGCAATCAGCCCCAGCATTTT	CASSPSGASNQPQHF
TRBV5-1	TRBJ2-2	-	many	TGCGCCAGCAGCTTTTCCTCCGGGGAGCTGTTTTTT	CASSFSSGELFF
TRBV4-3	TRBJ1-4	TRBD1	medium-sized	TGCGCCAGCAGCCAAGCCCCCGGACAGGGAGGAAGTGCAACTAATGAAAAACTGTTTTTT	CASSQAPGQGGSATNEKLFF